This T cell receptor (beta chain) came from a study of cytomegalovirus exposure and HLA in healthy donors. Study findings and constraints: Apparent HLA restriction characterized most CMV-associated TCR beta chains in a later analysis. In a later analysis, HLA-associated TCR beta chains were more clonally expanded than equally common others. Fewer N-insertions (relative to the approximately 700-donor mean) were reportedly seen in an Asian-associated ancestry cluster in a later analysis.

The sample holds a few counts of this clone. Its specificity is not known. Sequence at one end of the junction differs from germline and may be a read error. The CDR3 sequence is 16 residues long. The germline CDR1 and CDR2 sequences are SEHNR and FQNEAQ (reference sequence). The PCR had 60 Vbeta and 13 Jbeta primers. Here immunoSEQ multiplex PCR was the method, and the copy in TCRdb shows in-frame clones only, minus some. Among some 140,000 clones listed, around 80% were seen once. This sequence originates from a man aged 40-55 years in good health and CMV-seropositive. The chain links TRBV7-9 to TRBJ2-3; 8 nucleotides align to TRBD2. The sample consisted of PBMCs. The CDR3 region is CSSNPPLREGINTQYF. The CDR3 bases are TGTTCCAGCAACCCACCCCTACGGGAGGGGATCAATACGCAGTATTTT.